This T cell receptor (beta chain) was captured in a study of blood T cell repertoires in COVID-19. For the study at large: Acute and convalescent COVID-19 specimens originated in the United States, Italy and Spain.

The CDR3 covers 14 residues. The J segment lost 2 bases and the V segment lost 2 bases, leaving 1 base of the junction unmatched. Germline loops: CDR1 MGHRA, CDR2 YSYEKL. Patients of the Seattle cohort, enrolled during active infection, were followed longitudinally. In the original workflow: Nucleated cell counts were estimated from reference gene primer amplification. Libraries were prepared by immunoSEQ multiplex PCR; TCRdb keeps only in-frame clonotypes and omits some of them. The V and J calls and the clone size are those of that table, but D and trimming were determined from the DNA. The data show some 180,000 clones, approximately 80% seen once.

Sequences were obtained from peripheral blood. The chain joins TRBV4-1 to TRBJ2-7; TRBD2 aligns across 9 bases. The clonotype comes from a woman aged 40-49 years with COVID-19, enrolled during active disease. The CDR3 coding sequence is TGCGCCAGCAGCCAAAGGACTAGCGCCTACGAGCAGTACTTC. Translation gives CASSQRTSAYEQYF.